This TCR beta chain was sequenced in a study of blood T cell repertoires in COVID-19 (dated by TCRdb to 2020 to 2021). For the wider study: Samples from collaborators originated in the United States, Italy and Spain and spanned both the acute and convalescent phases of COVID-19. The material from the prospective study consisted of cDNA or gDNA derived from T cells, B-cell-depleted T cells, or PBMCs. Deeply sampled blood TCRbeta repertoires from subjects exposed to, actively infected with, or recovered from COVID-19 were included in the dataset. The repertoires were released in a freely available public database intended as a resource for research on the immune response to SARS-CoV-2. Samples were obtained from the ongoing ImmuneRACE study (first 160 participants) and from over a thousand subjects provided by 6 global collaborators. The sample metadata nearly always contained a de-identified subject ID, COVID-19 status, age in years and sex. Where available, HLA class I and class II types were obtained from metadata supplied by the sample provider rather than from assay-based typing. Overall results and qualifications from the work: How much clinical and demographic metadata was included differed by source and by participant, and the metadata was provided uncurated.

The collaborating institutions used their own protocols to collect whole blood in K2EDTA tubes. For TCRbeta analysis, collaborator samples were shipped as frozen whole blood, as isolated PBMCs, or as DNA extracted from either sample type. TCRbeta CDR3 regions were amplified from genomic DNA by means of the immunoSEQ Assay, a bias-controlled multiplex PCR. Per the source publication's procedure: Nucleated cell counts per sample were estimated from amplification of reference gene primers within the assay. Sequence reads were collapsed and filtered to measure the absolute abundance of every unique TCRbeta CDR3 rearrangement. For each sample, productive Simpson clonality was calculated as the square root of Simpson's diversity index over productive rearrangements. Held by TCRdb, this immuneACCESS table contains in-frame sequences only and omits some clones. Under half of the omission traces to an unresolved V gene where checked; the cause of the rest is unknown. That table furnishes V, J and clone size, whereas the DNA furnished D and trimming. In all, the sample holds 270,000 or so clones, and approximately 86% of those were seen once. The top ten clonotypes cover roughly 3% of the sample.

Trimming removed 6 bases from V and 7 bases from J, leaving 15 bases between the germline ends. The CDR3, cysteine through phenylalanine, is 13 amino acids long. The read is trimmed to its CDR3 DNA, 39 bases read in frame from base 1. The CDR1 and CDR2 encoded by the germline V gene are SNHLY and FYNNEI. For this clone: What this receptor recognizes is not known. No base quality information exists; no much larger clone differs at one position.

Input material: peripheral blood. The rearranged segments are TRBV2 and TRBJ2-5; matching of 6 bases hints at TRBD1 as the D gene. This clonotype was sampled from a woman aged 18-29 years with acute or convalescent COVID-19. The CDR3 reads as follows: CASRDSWGGTQYF. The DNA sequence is TGTGCCAGCAGGGACAGCTGGGGCGGGACCCAGTACTTC.